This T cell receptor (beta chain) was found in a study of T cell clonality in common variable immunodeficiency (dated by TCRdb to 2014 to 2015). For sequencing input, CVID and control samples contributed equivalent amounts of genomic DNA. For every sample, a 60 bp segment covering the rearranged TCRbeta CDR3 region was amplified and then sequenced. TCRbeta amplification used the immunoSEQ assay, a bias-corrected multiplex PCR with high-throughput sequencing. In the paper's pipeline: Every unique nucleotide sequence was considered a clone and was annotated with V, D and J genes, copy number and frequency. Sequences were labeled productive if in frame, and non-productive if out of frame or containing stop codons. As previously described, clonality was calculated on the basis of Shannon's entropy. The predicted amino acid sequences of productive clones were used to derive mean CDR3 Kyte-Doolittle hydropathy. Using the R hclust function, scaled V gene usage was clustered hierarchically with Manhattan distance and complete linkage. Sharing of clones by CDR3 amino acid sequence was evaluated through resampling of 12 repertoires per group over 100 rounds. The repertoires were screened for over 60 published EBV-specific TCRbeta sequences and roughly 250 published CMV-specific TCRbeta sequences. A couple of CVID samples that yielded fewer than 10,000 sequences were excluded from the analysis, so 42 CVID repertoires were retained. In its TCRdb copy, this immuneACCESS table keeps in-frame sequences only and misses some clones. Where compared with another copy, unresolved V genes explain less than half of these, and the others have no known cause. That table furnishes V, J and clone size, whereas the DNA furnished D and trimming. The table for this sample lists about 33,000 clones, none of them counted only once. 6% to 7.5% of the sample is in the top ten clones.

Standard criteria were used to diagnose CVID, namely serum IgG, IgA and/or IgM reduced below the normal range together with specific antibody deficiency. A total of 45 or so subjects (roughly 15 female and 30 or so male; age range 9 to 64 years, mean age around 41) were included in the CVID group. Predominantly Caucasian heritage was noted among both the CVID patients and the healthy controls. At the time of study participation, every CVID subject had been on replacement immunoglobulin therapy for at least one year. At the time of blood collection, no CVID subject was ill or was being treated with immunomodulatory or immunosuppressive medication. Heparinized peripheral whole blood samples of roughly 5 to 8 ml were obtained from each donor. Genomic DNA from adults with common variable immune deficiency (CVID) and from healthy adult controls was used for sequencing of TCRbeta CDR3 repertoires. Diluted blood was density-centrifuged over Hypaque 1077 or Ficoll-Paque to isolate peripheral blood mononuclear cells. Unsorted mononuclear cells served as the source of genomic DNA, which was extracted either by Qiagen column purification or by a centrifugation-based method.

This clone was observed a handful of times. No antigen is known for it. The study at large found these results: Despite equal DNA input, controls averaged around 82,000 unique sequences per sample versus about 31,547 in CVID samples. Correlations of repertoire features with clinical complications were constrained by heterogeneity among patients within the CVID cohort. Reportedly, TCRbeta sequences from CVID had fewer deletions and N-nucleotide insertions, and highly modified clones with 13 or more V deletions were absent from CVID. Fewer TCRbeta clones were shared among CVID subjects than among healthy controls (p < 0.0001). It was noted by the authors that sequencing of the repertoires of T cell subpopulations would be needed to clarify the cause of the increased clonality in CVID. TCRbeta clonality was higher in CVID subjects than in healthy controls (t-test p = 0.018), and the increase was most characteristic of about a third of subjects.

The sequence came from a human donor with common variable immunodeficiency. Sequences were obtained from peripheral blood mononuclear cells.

CDR3 DNA (partial): TGTGCCAGCAGCTCCGGACTAGTCACCGGGGAG. This yields the protein CASSSGLVTGE. In full, the CDR3 reads CASSSGLVTGELFF. The chain uses TRBV7-2 and TRBJ2-2; 7 central bases correspond to TRBD2. The CDR3 extends 3 residues past the end of the read, so its final part is completed from the germline J gene. The CDR3 holds 14 amino acids from the cysteine to the phenylalanine. The CDR3 was read in part: 33 bases, with the frame set at base 1. The germline V gene encodes CDR1 SGHTA and CDR2 FQGNSA. Ends trimmed: V by 4 bases, J by 4 bases; bases unmatched to a gene: 3. Beyond the CDR3, the reference TRBV7-2 and TRBJ2-2 genes provide the residues; the full variable domain reads: GAGVSQSPSNKVTEKGKDVELRCDPISGHTALYWYRQSLGQGLEFLIYFQGNSAPDKSGLPSDRFSAERTGGSVSTLTIQRTQQEDSAVYLCASSSGLVTGELFFGEGSRLTVL.